What follows is one TCR beta chain and its context. Patients having uncontrolled infection, another autoimmune disease, pregnancy or lactation were not included. These data are taken from a study of T cells in Graves' hyperthyroidism and ophthalmopathy. Amplification yielded TCR beta CDR3 regions, with RNA transcripts as the source. The TCR CDR3 was amplified in a first-round RT-PCR using the HTBI primer set. In TCRdb, the multiplex PCR reads were re-called with MiXCR into one record per CDR3 protein. The sample consists of under 550,000 distinct CDR3 sequences, about 13% of them appearing once. The CDR3 has 14 amino acids. The V end lost 4 bases, the J end lost 5 bases, and 14 bases lay between the germline ends.

The receptor was isolated from a woman between 18 and 30 years old with Graves' hyperthyroidism. Source material: blood. The V gene is TRBV12-3 or TRBV12-4, the J gene TRBJ2-5; a weak D match, TRBD1 (8 bases). The CDR3 loop is CASSSQGGTETQYF. DNA of the CDR3: TGTGCCAGCAGTTCACAGGGGGGGACGGAGACCCAGTACTTC.